The clone carrying this T cell receptor (beta chain) was seen a handful of times. The repertoire was sequenced with immunoSEQ multiplex PCR; TCRdb's copy has only in-frame clones and lacks some. The sample consists of some 390,000 clones, 75% to 90% of them appearing once. The data are from a study of blood T cell repertoires in COVID-19. Study overall: Samples came from the United States, Italy and Spain, spanning acute and convalescent COVID-19. Sources were T cells, B-cell-depleted T cells, or PBMCs; the material itself was cDNA or gDNA.

The Seattle site enrolled patients during active infection and followed them longitudinally. CDR3 size: 11 residues. Germline trimming cut 6 bases from V and 5 bases from J; bases unmatched to any gene: 0. The germline V gene has CDR1 SGHTA and CDR2 FQGNSA. The rearrangement uses TRBV7-2 and TRBJ2-5; 7 bases fit TRBD2. The source material was peripheral blood. This clonotype was obtained from a woman aged 40 to 50 with COVID-19, enrolled during active disease. The CDR3 loop reads CASRGGETQYF. CDR3 in DNA: TGTGCCAGCAGGGGGGGGGAGACCCAGTACTTC.